One sample yielded the 4 T cell receptor beta chains listed below, sequenced in a study of blood T cells in healthy people across ages. Using a J-beta primer mix together with a sample-barcoded 5' primer, a second PCR was run for roughly 6 to 11 cycles. TCRdb independently ran MiXCR on the 5' RACE reads; one entry per CDR3 protein. The table has under 800,000 distinct CDR3 sequences, more than 40% seen once; the top ten hold more than 20%. The sequenced sample consisted of blood. The receptor set was obtained from a woman aged 55-69 years in good health.

In this sample, this clonotype turned up many times. The V and J genes are TRBV13 and TRBJ2-1, with TRBD2 as a possible D gene (5 bases). The CDR3 consists of 13 residues. Germline CDR1 and CDR2: PRHDT and FYEKMQ (reference sequence). Trimming cost V 5 bases and J 6 bases, with 11 bases left between them. In DNA, the CDR3 is TGTGCCAGCAGCGGAACTAGTTTCAATGAGCAGTTCTTC. Amino acid sequence: CASSGTSFNEQFF.

This rearrangement joins TRBV15 to TRBJ2-3, with no clear D. With 0 bases removed from V and 4 bases from J, the gap between germline ends came to 8 bases. CDR1 and CDR2 from the germline V gene are LNHNV and YYDKDF (reference sequence). This CDR3 comprises 14 residues. The CDR3 DNA reads as TGTGCCACCAGCAGAGATACCCTCCCAGATACGCAGTATTTT. Protein product: CATSRDTLPDTQYF.

At least ten counts were recorded for this clonotype. The chain links TRBV29-1 to TRBJ2-1; D not certain. The CDR3 is 10 amino acids. Germline CDR1 and CDR2: SQVTM and ANQGSEA. Trimming took 7 bases from V and 5 from J, leaving 6 bases between them. As DNA, the CDR3 is TGCAGCGCTACTCACAATGAGCAGTTCTTC. Encoded protein: CSATHNEQFF.

The chain links TRBV5-1 to TRBJ2-5, with a tentative D call TRBD2 (6 bases). This CDR3 spans 16 amino acids. V dropped 4 bases and J dropped 8 bases, with 24 bases sitting between them. Germline loops: CDR1 SGHRS, CDR2 YFSETQ. This CDR3 is CASSLDPDGPAGTQYF. CDR3 in DNA: TGCGCCAGCAGCCTGGACCCTGATGGTCCGGCGGGAACCCAGTACTTC.